This T cell receptor beta chain was documented in a study of metastatic and nonmetastatic thyroid tumors. The overall study: Both malignant and benign thyroid patients supplied peripheral blood and tumor or nodule tissue samples, across which the repertoires of these patients were then compared.

Study-wide points: Across blood and tumor, TCR beta diversity in malignant thyroid tumors was reportedly significantly higher than in benign nodules.

As processed by the authors: In papillary thyroid cancer, a distant-metastasis classifier was built using CDR3 differences across clinicopathological groups. TCRdb re-called clones from the PCR reads using MiXCR. The V and J calls and clone size come from TCRdb's table, not from the authors' own analysis. The sample shows some 22,000 clones, approximately 22% of them seen only once. The CDR3 has 16 amino acids. V trimming: 0 bases; J trimming: 3 bases; junction bases outside the gene matches: 4. Germline values: CDR1 SGHRS, CDR2 YFSETQ. Treatment of any kind had been given to no patient before thyroid surgery. This clone occurred a few times. The antigen remains undetermined.

The specimen sequenced was tumor tissue. The J gene is TRBJ2-1, the V gene TRBV5-1; 9 nucleotides match TRBD1. The receptor was derived from a female donor with papillary thyroid cancer or a benign thyroid nodule (not recorded which). Some clones in this sample may be carry-over from other donors' samples. CDR3 in amino acids: CASSLDRGQVYNEQFF. The CDR3 DNA reads TGCGCCAGCAGCTTGGACAGGGGGCAGGTCTACAATGAGCAGTTCTTC.